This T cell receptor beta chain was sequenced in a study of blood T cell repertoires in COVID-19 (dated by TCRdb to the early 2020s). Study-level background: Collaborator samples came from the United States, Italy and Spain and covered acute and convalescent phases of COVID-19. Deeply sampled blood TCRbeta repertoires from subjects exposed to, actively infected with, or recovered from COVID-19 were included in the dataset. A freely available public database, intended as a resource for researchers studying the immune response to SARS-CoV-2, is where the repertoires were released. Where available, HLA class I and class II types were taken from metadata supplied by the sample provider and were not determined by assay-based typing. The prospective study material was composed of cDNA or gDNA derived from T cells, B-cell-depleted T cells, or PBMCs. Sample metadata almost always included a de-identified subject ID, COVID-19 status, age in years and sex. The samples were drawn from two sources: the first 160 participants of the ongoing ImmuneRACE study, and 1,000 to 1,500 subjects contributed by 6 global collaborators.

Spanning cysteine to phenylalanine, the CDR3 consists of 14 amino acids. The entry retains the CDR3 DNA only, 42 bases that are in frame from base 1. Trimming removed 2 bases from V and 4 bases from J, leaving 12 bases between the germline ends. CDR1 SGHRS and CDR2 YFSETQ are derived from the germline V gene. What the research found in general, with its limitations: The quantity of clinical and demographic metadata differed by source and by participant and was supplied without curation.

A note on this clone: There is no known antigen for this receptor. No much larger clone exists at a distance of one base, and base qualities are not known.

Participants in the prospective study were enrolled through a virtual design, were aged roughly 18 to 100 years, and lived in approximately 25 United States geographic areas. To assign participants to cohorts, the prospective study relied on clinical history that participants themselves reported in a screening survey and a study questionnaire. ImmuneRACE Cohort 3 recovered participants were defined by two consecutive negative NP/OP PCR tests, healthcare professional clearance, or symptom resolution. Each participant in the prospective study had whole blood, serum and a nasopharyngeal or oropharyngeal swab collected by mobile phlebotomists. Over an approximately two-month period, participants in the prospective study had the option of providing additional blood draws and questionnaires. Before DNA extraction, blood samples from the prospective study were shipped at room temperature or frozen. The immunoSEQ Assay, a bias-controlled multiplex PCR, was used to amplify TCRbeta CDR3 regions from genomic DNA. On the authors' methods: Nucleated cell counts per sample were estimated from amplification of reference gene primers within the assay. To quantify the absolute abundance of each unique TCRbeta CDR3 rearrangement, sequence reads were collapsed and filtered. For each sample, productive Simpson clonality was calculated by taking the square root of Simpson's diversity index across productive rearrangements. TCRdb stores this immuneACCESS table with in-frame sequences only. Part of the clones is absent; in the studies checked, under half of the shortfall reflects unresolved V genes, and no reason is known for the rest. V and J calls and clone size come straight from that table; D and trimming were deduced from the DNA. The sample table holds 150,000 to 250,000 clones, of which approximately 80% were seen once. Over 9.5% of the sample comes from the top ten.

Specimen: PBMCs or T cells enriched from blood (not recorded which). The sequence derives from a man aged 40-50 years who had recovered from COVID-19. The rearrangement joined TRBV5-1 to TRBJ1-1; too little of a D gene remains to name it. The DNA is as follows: TGCGCCAGCAGCTTTGGTCACGGGAGCACTGAAGCTTTCTTT. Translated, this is CASSFGHGSTEAFF.